Following are 16 T cell receptor beta chains from one sample sequenced in a study of response to subunit inactivated influenza vaccine (dated 2018 in TCRdb). The receptor library was made with RT-PCR. Sequencing was performed on an Illumina HiSeq 2500. Using fastp trimming at Q25 and MiXCR clonotype assembly, TCRdb reanalyzed the public sequencing data and kept in-frame beta chains. Each record represents a unique CDR3 protein, reported with the most common genes and DNA among its rows. This sample holds a few hundred thousand distinct CDR3 sequences; about 11% were observed only once. 11% of the sample belongs to the ten largest clones. A further study also used this sample, focusing on T cells expressing NK-cell markers. As that second study puts it: 5'RACE template switching, by which a universal primer site and unique molecular identifiers were added, was used to make TCR beta cDNA libraries.

This specimen consisted of PBMCs from blood, obtained on the day of vaccination. The receptor source for this set is a man over 45 who received an inactivated influenza vaccine. Donor details come from another sample of the same person, matched by shared clones.

This clonotype occurred a few times. The chain uses TRBV27 and TRBJ2-1; 14 bases agree with TRBD2. The V gene end was trimmed by 6 bases and the J gene end by 8 bases; junction bases not matched to a gene: 9. This CDR3 spans 16 amino acids. From germline, CDR1 is MNHEY and CDR2 SMNVEV (reference sequence). In DNA, the CDR3 is TGTGCCAGCAGCCAGACTAGCGGGAGGGGGGGCTATGAGCAGTTCTTC. It codes for CASSQTSGRGGYEQFF.

The table lists this clonotype with a few counts. V is TRBV18 and J is TRBJ2-7; 7 bases are shared with TRBD1. The CDR3 runs to 15 residues. Looked up from germline, CDR1 is KGHSH and CDR2 is LQKENI. With V trimmed by 3 bases and J by 2 bases, 7 bases remained unmatched. CDR3 residues: CASSPLPGQTYEQYF. In DNA form, the CDR3 reads TGTGCCAGCTCACCCCTCCCGGGACAGACCTACGAGCAGTACTTC.

This chain links TRBV5-1 with TRBJ2-3; D might be TRBD1 (5 bases). V dropped 3 bases and J dropped 1 base, with 12 bases sitting between them. The CDR3 loop spans 15 amino acids. CDR1 SGHRS and CDR2 YFSETQ come from the germline V gene. CDR3 DNA: TGCGCCAGCAGCTCACAGGACACCCGCACAGATACGCAGTATTTT. It codes for CASSSQDTRTDTQYF.

This clonotype was observed at least ten times. The chain joins TRBV27 to TRBJ2-1; D might be TRBD2 (6 bases). The CDR3 extends over 13 amino acids. CDR1 is MNHEY and CDR2 is SMNVEV in the germline V gene (reference sequence). Between the trimmed V and J ends, which lost 5 bases and 6 bases, there was a span of 11 bases. The CDR3 loop is CASSERAFNEQFF. As DNA, the CDR3 is TGTGCCAGCAGTGAGCGGGCGTTCAATGAGCAGTTCTTC.

The table lists this clonotype with a few counts. The V and J genes are TRBV19 and TRBJ1-4; a possible D gene is TRBD1 (6 bases). The germline V gene has CDR1 LNHDA and CDR2 SQIVND (reference sequence). The CDR3 runs to 14 residues. V lost 3 bases and J 8 bases, leaving 13 bases between the germline ends. The CDR3 here is CASSIGTSPEKLFF. DNA for the CDR3: TGTGCCAGTAGTATTGGGACATCTCCAGAAAAACTGTTTTTT.

This clonotype has at least ten counts. This chain uses TRBV5-1 with TRBJ2-7; 8 bases are a match to TRBD1. V gave up 0 bases and J gave up 1 base; unmatched junction bases: 12. The CDR3 contains 18 residues. The germline CDR1 and CDR2 sequences are SGHRS and YFSETQ. The CDR3 bases are TGCGCCAGCAGCTTGGGAGAGTGGGACAGGTATAGGTCCTACGAGCAGTACTTC. Translated, it gives CASSLGEWDRYRSYEQYF.

On this clonotype: This may come from a read error, since a much larger clone is one base off. This chain uses TRBV4-3 with TRBJ2-7; D may be TRBD1 (5 bases). The V gene's germline CDR1 is LGHNA and CDR2 YSLEER. CDR3 length: 15 amino acids. V was trimmed by 0 bases and J by 6 bases, leaving 15 bases between them. This CDR3 is CASSQDPEGVCEQYF. The CDR3 coding sequence is TGCGCCAGCAGCCAAGATCCTGAAGGGGTTTGCGAGCAGTACTTC.

V gene TRBV5-1 combines with J gene TRBJ2-2; no clear D gene. CDR3 length equals 14 residues. Between the trimmed V and J ends, which lost 1 base and 2 bases, there was a span of 6 bases. Germline CDR1 reads SGHRS; CDR2 reads YFSETQ. The CDR3 here is CASSLTINTGELFF. CDR3 DNA: TGCGCCAGCAGCTTGACTATAAACACCGGGGAGCTGTTTTTT.

This clonotype was seen many times. This chain connects TRBV29-1 to TRBJ2-3; TRBD1 might be the D (6 bases). This CDR3 contains 12 residues. Trimming took 3 bases from V and 3 from J, leaving 7 bases between them. CDR1 is SQVTM, CDR2 ANQGSEA, per germline. The CDR3 region has the DNA TGCAGCGTTGACAGGGGAACAGATACGCAGTATTTT. It codes for CSVDRGTDTQYF.

There are a few counts of this clonotype. The CDR3 coding sequence is TGTGCCAGCAGCTTAGTGGATGGTTCGGGGGGGCACACAGATACGCAGTATTTT. Its protein product is CASSLVDGSGGHTDTQYF. The chain is built from TRBV11-2 and TRBJ2-3; 8 bases map to TRBD2. The CDR3 has 18 amino acids. V was clipped by 1 base and J by 2 bases; unmatched bases: 11. Germline V gene lookup returns CDR1 SGHAT and CDR2 FQNNGV.

This clonotype was picked up a small number of times. The gene calls are TRBV12-3 or TRBV12-4 and TRBJ2-3; no clear D gene. The V end lost 4 bases, the J end lost 0 bases, and 14 bases lay between the germline ends. The CDR3 runs 16 residues. CDR3 nucleotides: TGTGCCAGCAGTTCCCCCCTGGGTCGGAGCACAGATACGCAGTATTTT. This codes for CASSSPLGRSTDTQYF.

V gene TRBV9 combines with J gene TRBJ2-5; 8 bases match TRBD1. The germline CDR1 and CDR2 sequences are SGDLS and YYNGEE. CDR3 size: 14 residues. Unmatched junction bases numbered 7, after V lost 3 bases and J lost 6 bases. Written as DNA, the CDR3 is TGTGCCAGCAGCGAGACAGGGGCGCAAAAGACCCAGTACTTC. Translating it yields CASSETGAQKTQYF.

Note on this clonotype: Germline and junction disagree at one end, which may indicate a read error. The CDR3 nucleotides are TGTGCCAGCAGCAGTCCTTCCGGGCACCGCCACGAGCGGTACTTC. This sequence encodes CASSSPSGHRHERYF. The genes are TRBV7-9 and TRBJ2-7, with unresolved D. CDR1 is SEHNR and CDR2 is FQNEAQ in the germline V gene (reference sequence). CDR3 length equals 15 residues. Filled out from reference TRBV7-9 and TRBJ2-7, the complete variable domain reads DTGVSQNPRHKITKRGQNVTFRCDPISEHNRLYWYRQTLGQGPEFLTYFQNEAQLEKSRLLSDRFSAERPKGSFSTLEIQRTEQGDSAMYLCASSSPSGHRHERYFGPGTRLTVT.

At least ten counts were recorded for this clonotype. The chain uses TRBV12-3 or TRBV12-4 and TRBJ1-5; D unresolved. CDR3 length: 15 amino acids. Trimming removed 3 bases at V and 3 bases at J, with 12 bases between. CDR3 loop: CASSLHSGNNQPQHF. CDR3 DNA: TGTGCCAGCAGTTTGCACTCGGGGAACAATCAGCCCCAGCATTTT.

This clonotype was observed many times. The CDR3 DNA follows: TGTGCCACCAGTGATTTGCAAGGGACCCTGGGAGAGACCCAGTACTTC. Translating it yields CATSDLQGTLGETQYF. The genes are TRBV24-1 and TRBJ2-5; tentatively, D is TRBD1 or TRBD2 (5 bases each). Germline V gives CDR1 KGHDR, CDR2 SFDVKD. Between the trimmed V and J ends, which lost 0 bases and 4 bases, there was a span of 14 bases. CDR3 length equals 16 residues.

The genes are TRBV15 and TRBJ2-7; D is possibly TRBD1 (6 bases). Trimming pared 3 bases from V and 6 bases from J, leaving 12 bases between. Germline V gene sequence: CDR1 LNHNV, CDR2 YYDKDF (reference sequence). CDR3 length: 13 amino acids. CDR3 sequence: CATSRGQRGEQYF. The CDR3, as DNA: TGTGCCACCAGCAGGGGACAACGTGGCGAGCAGTACTTC.